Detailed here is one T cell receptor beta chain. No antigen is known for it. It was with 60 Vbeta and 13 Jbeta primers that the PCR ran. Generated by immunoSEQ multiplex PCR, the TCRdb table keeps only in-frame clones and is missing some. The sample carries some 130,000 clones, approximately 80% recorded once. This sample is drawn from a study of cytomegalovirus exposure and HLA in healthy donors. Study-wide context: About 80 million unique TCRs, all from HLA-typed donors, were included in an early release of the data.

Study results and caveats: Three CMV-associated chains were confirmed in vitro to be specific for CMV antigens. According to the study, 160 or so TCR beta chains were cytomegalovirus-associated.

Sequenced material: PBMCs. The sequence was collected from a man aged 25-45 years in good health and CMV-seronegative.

This chain's CDR3 is CAWRSSGNRRDTQYF. The CDR3 DNA reads as TGTGCCTGGAGGTCTAGCGGAAATAGAAGGGATACGCAGTATTTT. The chain has TRBV30 and TRBJ2-3, with 7 nucleotides matching TRBD2. The CDR3 is made up of 15 amino acids. Per germline, CDR1 GTSNPN and CDR2 SVGIG (reference sequence). Trimming cost V 3 bases and J 6 bases; bases outside gene matches: 12.